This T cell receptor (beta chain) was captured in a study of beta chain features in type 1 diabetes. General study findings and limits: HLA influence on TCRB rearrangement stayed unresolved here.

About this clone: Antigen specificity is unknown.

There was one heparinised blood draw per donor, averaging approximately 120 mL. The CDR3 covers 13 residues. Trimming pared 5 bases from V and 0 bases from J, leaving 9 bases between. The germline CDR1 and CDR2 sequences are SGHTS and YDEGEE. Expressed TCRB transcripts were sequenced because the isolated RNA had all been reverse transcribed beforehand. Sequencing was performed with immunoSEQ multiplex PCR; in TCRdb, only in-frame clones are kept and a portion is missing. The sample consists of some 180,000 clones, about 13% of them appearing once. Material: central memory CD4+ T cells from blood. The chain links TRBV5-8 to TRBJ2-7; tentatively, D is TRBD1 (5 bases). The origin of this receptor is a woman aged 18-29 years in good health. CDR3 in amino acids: CASSRGSSYEQYF. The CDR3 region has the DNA TGTGCCAGCAGTAGGGGCAGCTCCTACGAGCAGTACTTC.